A single sample is the source of the 19 T cell receptor beta chains below, sequenced in a study. Generated by immunoSEQ multiplex PCR, the TCRdb table keeps only in-frame clones and is missing some. The data show 60,000 to 85,000 clones, just under 95% seen once. The sequenced sample consisted of PBMCs. The origin of the receptors is a man aged 35 to 55 with rheumatoid arthritis.

The rearrangement links TRBV7-9 to TRBJ2-7; TRBD1 agrees at 10 bases. J gave up 5 bases and V 3 bases, and 7 bases lay outside the gene matches. CDR1 and CDR2 (germline): SEHNR, FQNEAQ (reference sequence). This CDR3 is built from 15 residues. The CDR3 nucleotides read TGTGCCAGCAGCTTCGACAGGGGGCGCAACAACGAGCAGTACTTC. Translation: CASSFDRGRNNEQYF.

The chain joins TRBV6-5 to TRBJ2-3, with D tentatively TRBD2 (6 bases). V lost 0 bases and J lost 5, with 15 bases in between. The CDR3 sequence is 16 residues long. The germline gives CDR1 MNHEY, CDR2 SVGAGI. The DNA for the CDR3 is TGTGCCAGCAGTTACTCCCCGCCGCCGGGGGTAGATACGCAGTATTTT. The encoded protein is CASSYSPPPGVDTQYF.

The chain combines TRBV7-3 with TRBJ2-2; either TRBD1 or TRBD2 may supply D (5 bases each). Trimming took 5 bases from V and 1 from J, leaving 8 bases between them. Germline loops: CDR1 SGHTA, CDR2 FQGTGA. CDR3 size: 14 residues. In DNA, the CDR3 is TGTGCCAGCAGCACTGGGGGGAACACCGGGGAGCTGTTTTTT. Translated, it gives CASSTGGNTGELFF.

The V call is TRBV6-5, the J call TRBJ1-6; TRBD1 might be the D (5 bases). The CDR3 length is 13 residues. Germline V gene sequence: CDR1 MNHEY, CDR2 SVGAGI. V lost 5 bases, J lost 8 bases, and 10 bases lay in between. The CDR3 sequence is CASSIHRYSPLHF. The CDR3 nucleotides are TGTGCCAGCAGTATCCACAGGTATTCACCCCTCCACTTT.

The chain joins TRBV7-8 to TRBJ2-7; D remains unclear. The germline CDR1 and CDR2 sequences are SGHVS and FQNEAQ. Trimming left V 4 bases short and J 2 bases short, with 9 bases between. CDR3 length equals 13 residues. This CDR3 reads CASSWGGAYEQYF. Here the CDR3 DNA reads TGTGCCAGCAGCTGGGGTGGGGCCTACGAGCAGTACTTC.

The rearrangement links TRBV6-5 to TRBJ1-4; maybe TRBD1 (6 bases). Trimming removed 6 bases from V and 4 bases from J, with 12 bases in between. Germline V gene lookup returns CDR1 MNHEY and CDR2 SVGAGI. This CDR3 has 14 residues. In nucleotides, the CDR3 is TGTGCCAGCAGCACAGGGAGGAGTAATGAAAAACTGTTTTTT. Translation gives CASSTGRSNEKLFF.

The chain uses TRBV10-3 and TRBJ1-5, with 7 bases identical to TRBD1. With V trimmed by 0 bases and J by 2 bases, 1 base remained unmatched. The CDR3 runs 15 residues. From germline, CDR1 is ENHRY and CDR2 SYGVKD. The CDR3 coding sequence is TGTGCCATCAGTGAGTCAGGGGGCCGCAATCAGCCCCAGCATTTT. Its protein is CAISESGGRNQPQHF.

This clone was seen once. The V and J genes are TRBV4-3 and TRBJ1-2, with D possibly being TRBD1 (6 bases). CDR1 is LGHNA and CDR2 is YSLEER in the germline V gene. This CDR3 is 16 amino acids long. V dropped 1 base and J dropped 5 bases, with 17 bases sitting between them. The CDR3 DNA reads TGCGCCAGCAGCCAAGGGGGGGCGCGTATCAGATATGGCTACACCTTC. Translated, it gives CASSQGGARIRYGYTF.

CDR3 sequence: CASSLTAPSGSSYNSPLHF. DNA of the CDR3: TGTGCCAGCAGCTTAACCGCCCCCTCAGGAAGTTCCTATAATTCACCCCTCCACTTT. The gene calls are TRBV7-3 and TRBJ1-6; D is unresolved. CDR1 and CDR2 (germline): SGHTA, FQGTGA. Trimming removed 0 bases at V and 1 base at J, with 16 bases between. This CDR3 has 19 residues.

The chain combines TRBV7-9 with TRBJ1-5; D not certain. Deletions cut 3 bases from V and 1 base from J, with 1 base between. This CDR3 region has 12 residues. Germline CDR1 and CDR2: SEHNR and FQNEAQ (reference sequence). The CDR3 DNA follows: TGTGCCAGCAGCTTGAGCAATCAGCCCCAGCATTTT. As protein: CASSLSNQPQHF.

J is TRBJ1-1 and V is TRBV27; D call uncertain. Trimming pared 6 bases from V and 4 bases from J, leaving 9 bases between. The CDR3 consists of 12 residues. The germline V gene has CDR1 MNHEY and CDR2 SMNVEV (reference sequence). The CDR3: CASRSGGTEAFF. The DNA of the CDR3 is TGTGCCAGCAGATCAGGAGGCACTGAAGCTTTCTTT.

As regards this clone: One end of the junction fails to match germline, which may point to a read error. The chain uses TRBV30 and TRBJ1-2; D may be TRBD1 (5 bases). Germline V lookup: CDR1 GTSNPN, CDR2 SVGIG (reference sequence). This CDR3 has 10 amino acids. CDR3 DNA: TGCTGCGCCAGGGTGGATGGCTACACCTTC. Translated: CCARVDGYTF.

The rearrangement joins TRBV15 to TRBJ2-3; 11 bases agree with TRBD2. V lost 0 bases and J lost 2; bases outside the gene matches: 1. The CDR3 loop spans 16 amino acids. Germline V gene lookup returns CDR1 LNHNV and CDR2 YYDKDF (reference sequence). CDR3 protein: CATSRDSGGVTDTQYF. CDR3 coding DNA: TGTGCCACCAGCAGAGATAGCGGGGGGGTCACAGATACGCAGTATTTT.

The rearrangement uses TRBV29-1 and TRBJ2-5, with D unclear. CDR1 is SQVTM, CDR2 ANQGSEA, per germline. The CDR3 runs 14 residues. The V gene lost 5 bases and the J gene lost 5 bases, with 18 bases spanning the gap. The CDR3 spells CSVRQSPGRETQYF. In DNA form, the CDR3 reads TGCAGCGTTAGACAATCCCCGGGCCGGGAGACCCAGTACTTC.

The J gene is TRBJ2-7, the V gene TRBV7-2, with TRBD1 as a possible D gene (5 bases). Germline V gene lookup returns CDR1 SGHTA and CDR2 FQGNSA. Trimming took off 5 bases at V and 3 bases at J, with 11 bases between the two ends. This CDR3 spans 13 amino acids. The CDR3 is CASSPRAYYEQYF. In nucleotides, the CDR3 is TGTGCCAGCAGCCCCAGGGCCTACTACGAGCAGTACTTC.

The V call is TRBV5-1, the J call TRBJ1-5; the D is unclear. Germline V lookup: CDR1 SGHRS, CDR2 YFSETQ. V lost 0 bases and J 9 bases, leaving 13 bases between the germline ends. The CDR3 has 14 residues. CDR3 in amino acids: CASSLDGSEGPQHF. The CDR3 coding sequence is TGCGCCAGCAGCTTGGACGGGAGTGAGGGGCCCCAGCATTTT. Looking up the rest from reference TRBV5-1 and TRBJ1-5 gives the full variable domain: KAGVTQTPRYLIKTRGQQVTLSCSPISGHRSVSWYQQTPGQGLQFLFEYFSETQRNKGNFPGRFSGRQFSNSRSEMNVSTLELGDSALYLCASSLDGSEGPQHFGDGTRLSIL.

V and J are TRBV5-1 and TRBJ2-7, with 7 bases aligning to TRBD1. The CDR3 length is 15 residues. Trimming took 4 bases from V and 2 from J; bases not matched to a gene: 9. Germline V gives CDR1 SGHRS, CDR2 YFSETQ. CDR3: CASSLGTGVAYEQYF. CDR3 DNA sequence: TGCGCCAGCAGCCTCGGAACAGGGGTTGCCTACGAGCAGTACTTC.

Turning to this clone: Other nucleotide sequences from this sample produce the same CDR3. This chain connects TRBV27 to TRBJ1-5; D not certain. V dropped 0 bases and J dropped 0 bases, with 6 bases sitting between them. Looked up from germline, CDR1 is MNHEY and CDR2 is SMNVEV (reference sequence). The CDR3 covers 15 residues. CDR3 sequence (DNA): TGTGCCAGCAGTTTATCCAGATATAGCAATCAGCCCCAGCATTTT. Translation gives CASSLSRYSNQPQHF.

This chain links TRBV21-1 with TRBJ2-7. TRBV21-1 is given as a pseudogene. The CDR3 length is 14 residues. The CDR3 DNA reads TGTGCCAGCAGCAAAGCCACAATTAGTCCCGAGCAGTACTTC. It codes for CASSKATISPEQYF.